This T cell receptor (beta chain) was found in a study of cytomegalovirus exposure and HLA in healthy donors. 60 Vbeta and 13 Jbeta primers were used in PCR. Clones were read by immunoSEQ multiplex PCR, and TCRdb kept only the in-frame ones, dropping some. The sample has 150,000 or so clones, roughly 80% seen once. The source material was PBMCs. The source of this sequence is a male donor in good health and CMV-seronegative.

CDR3 DNA: TGCAGCGTTGACCTCGGGACAGATACGCAGTATTTT. This gives the protein CSVDLGTDTQYF. The rearrangement links TRBV29-1 to TRBJ2-3; D gene ambiguous. V was trimmed by 3 bases and J by 3 bases, leaving 7 bases between them. Germline-derived CDR1 and CDR2 are SQVTM and ANQGSEA. The CDR3 has 12 amino acids.